One sample yielded the 30 T cell receptor beta chains listed below, sequenced in a study of CD8+ T cells in alopecia areata. Time point specified: mouse skin 3 weeks after grafting. Investigators isolated RNA and reverse transcribed it into cDNA to act as the sequencing template. Profiled with immunoSEQ multiplex PCR; TCRdb holds only in-frame clones, not every one. This sample carries 2,500 to 3,000 clones, none of them present only once. The sequencing here drew on skin, taken at week 3. The receptor set was obtained from a C3H/HeJ mouse with alopecia areata. These mice share the MHC haplotype H2-k.

This clone occurred many times. Gene names and germline match the mouse. The CDR3 end is not reached by the read, which stops 4 residues before it; the germline J gene fills it in. The chain employs TRBV13-2 and TRBJ2-5; 8 bases are shared with TRBD2. The germline gives CDR1 NNHNN, CDR2 SYGAGS (reference sequence). This CDR3 spans 14 amino acids. J gave up 2 bases and V 2 bases, and 1 base lay outside the gene matches. This CDR3 is CASGEDWGQDTQYF. CDR3 bases read: TGTGCCAGCGGTGAAGACTGGGGCCAAGAC.

This clone is termed medium-sized. Mouse names are used for the genes. The read halts 4 residues ahead of the CDR3 end, with the missing end drawn from the germline J gene. The genes are TRBV13-1 and TRBJ2-2; 14 positions match TRBD2. J was trimmed by 3 bases and V by 4 bases; bases with no gene match: 11. The CDR3 loop spans 19 amino acids. Per germline, CDR1 NSHNY and CDR2 SYGAGN. CDR3 DNA, as far as it was read: TGTGCCAGCAGTCCCGGGACAGGGGACTGGGGGGGCGACACCGGG. Its translation is CASSPGTGDWGGDTG. The complete CDR3 reads CASSPGTGDWGGDTGQLYF.

This clone was observed at least ten times. Any gene name here is a mouse gene name. The read stops 4 residues short of the end of the CDR3; the missing end is completed from the germline J gene. The chain combines TRBV31 with TRBJ2-2, with a possible D match to TRBD1 (6 bases). Germline CDR1 is GKSSPN and CDR2 is SITVG. The V gene lost 3 bases and the J gene lost 2 bases, with 16 bases spanning the gap. This CDR3 region has 16 residues. CDR3 in amino acids: CAWSLFRTANTGQLYF. The CDR3 bases that were read are TGTGCCTGGAGCCTCTTCCGGACAGCCAACACCGGG.

This clone showed up many times. Genes and germline are mouse. The sequence runs out 4 residues before the end of the CDR3; the remainder is reconstructed from the germline J gene. The chain recombines TRBV13-1 with TRBJ2-7; possibly TRBD1 for D (6 bases). V was pared by 5 bases and J by 3 bases, with 12 bases between. Germline CDR1 is NSHNY and CDR2 is SYGAGN. There are 13 residues in the CDR3. Incomplete CDR3 DNA: TGTGCCAGCAGGGGGACAAAAAACTAT. Translating it yields CASRGTKNY. The complete CDR3 sequence is CASRGTKNYEQYF.

This clone was detected a few times. Any gene name here is a mouse gene name. Read data end 4 residues before the CDR3 end; the end is taken from the germline J gene. The V gene is TRBV13-1, the J gene TRBJ2-5; D perhaps matches TRBD1 (6 bases). Trimming stripped 2 bases from V and 2 bases from J, with 9 bases between. Germline assignment: CDR1 NSHNY and CDR2 SYGAGN. The CDR3 loop spans 14 amino acids. This chain's CDR3 is CASSEGGGQDTQYF. The CDR3 bases that were read are TGTGCCAGCAGTGAAGGGGGTGGCCAAGAC.

In its sample, this clone is medium-sized. Gene names are mouse gene names. Coverage ceases 4 residues before the CDR3 finishes, and the germline J gene fills in the end. The chain uses TRBV13-2 and TRBJ2-7, with 9 nucleotides matching TRBD2. This CDR3 contains 15 residues. J was trimmed by 1 base and V by 1 base; bases with no gene match: 3. Germline V CDR1 and CDR2: NNHNN, SYGAGS (reference sequence). CDR3 amino acids: CASGDLGLGSYEQYF. Incomplete CDR3 DNA: TGTGCCAGCGGTGATCTTGGACTGGGGTCCTAT.

This clone rates as medium-sized (0.01 to 0.1%). Mouse gene names and germline throughout. From the germline J gene comes the end of the CDR3, since the read stops 4 residues before it. The rearrangement links TRBV19 to TRBJ1-2, with a possible D match to TRBD1 (6 bases). Germline CDR1 is FNHDT and CDR2 is SITEND (reference sequence). V lost 4 bases and J lost 0, with 10 bases in between. This CDR3 contains 14 residues. The part of the CDR3 DNA that was read is TGTGCCAGCAGTCTCGACAGGACAAACTCC. Translating it yields CASSLDRTNS. The CDR3, in full, reads CASSLDRTNSDYTF.

This clone ranks as medium-sized. The genes are named according to mouse. The CDR3 extends 4 residues past the end of the read, so its final part is completed from the germline J gene. The chain carries TRBV1 and TRBJ2-1; 7 bases agree with TRBD2. The V and J ends lost 0 bases and 3 bases, in that order; junction bases with no gene match: 2. From germline, CDR1 is NSQYPW and CDR2 LRSPGD (reference sequence). The CDR3 runs 15 residues. The CDR3 region is CTCSADSGGYAEQFF. The CDR3 DNA, read in part, is TGCACCTGCAGTGCAGATTCTGGGGGCTATGCT.

Relative to its sample, this clone is medium-sized (0.01 to 0.1%). The germline and genes are mouse ones. The DNA ends 3 residues before the CDR3 does, and the rest of the CDR3 is filled in from the germline J gene. The rearrangement joins TRBV17 to TRBJ1-6; D is possibly TRBD1 (5 bases). TRBJ1-6 is an ORF; its function is uncertain. The CDR3 totals 13 residues. Germline V gives CDR1 MNHDT, CDR2 YYDKIL. Trimming left V 6 bases short and J 4 bases short, with 7 bases between. Incomplete CDR3 DNA: TGTGCTAGCAGCAGACAGTATAATTCGCCC. It encodes CASSRQYNSP. The entire CDR3 protein reads CASSRQYNSPLYF.

Turning to this clone: Mouse gene names and germline throughout. From the germline J gene comes the end of the CDR3, since the read stops 4 residues before it. This chain uses TRBV31 with TRBJ2-1, with 7 bases identical to TRBD1. This CDR3 has 15 amino acids. In germline, CDR1 is GKSSPN, CDR2 SITVG. V gave up 1 base and J gave up 1 base; unmatched junction bases: 4. CDR3 bases read: TGTGCCTGGAGTCCCTCGACAGGGAACTATGCT. As protein: CAWSPSTGNYA. The entire CDR3 protein is CAWSPSTGNYAEQFF.

This clone appeared many times. The genes and germline here are from mouse. The CDR3 end lies 4 residues beyond the end of the read and is filled in from the germline J gene. Other nucleotide sequences in the sample specify the same CDR3. The chain couples TRBV13-2 to TRBJ2-1; D perhaps matches TRBD1 (6 bases). V was trimmed by 1 base and J by 0 bases, leaving 11 bases between them. The CDR3 spans 16 residues. Germline-derived CDR1 and CDR2 are NNHNN and SYGAGS (reference sequence). The covered CDR3 bases are TGTGCCAGCGGTGATTTCTCGGACAGTAACTATGCT. Protein sequence: CASGDFSDSNYA. Given in full, the CDR3 is CASGDFSDSNYAEQFF.

Comments on this clone: The genes and germline here are from mouse. The CDR3 region is CASGDHWEDTQYF. Incomplete CDR3 DNA: TGTGCCAGCGGTGATCACTGGGAAGAC. The gene calls are TRBV13-2 and TRBJ2-5, with D maybe TRBD2 (6 bases). The read is 4 residues too short to cover the CDR3 end, so that end is filled in from the germline J gene. Germline CDR1 reads NNHNN; CDR2 reads SYGAGS (reference sequence). This CDR3 region has 13 residues.

Regarding this clone: Gene names and germline refer to mouse. The CDR3 goes on 4 residues after the read ends, and that part is filled in from the germline J gene. The gene calls are TRBV5 and TRBJ1-1, with no clear D. The germline CDR1 and CDR2 sequences are LGHNA and YNLKQL (reference sequence). The ends were cut back, 1 base at V and 0 bases at J, with 6 bases in the middle. The length of the CDR3 is 14 residues. CDR3: CASSQGGANTEVFF. The covered CDR3 bases are TGTGCCAGCAGCCAAGGGGGAGCAAACACA.

Comment on this clone: The genes and germline here are from mouse. The read ends 4 residues early relative to the CDR3; the germline J gene fills the gap. The chain couples TRBV13-2 to TRBJ2-4; D is unclear. CDR1 NNHNN and CDR2 SYGAGS come from the germline V gene (reference sequence). V was clipped by 0 bases and J by 3 bases, with 8 bases between them. The CDR3 runs to 14 residues. CDR3 sequence reads: CASGDAHGQNTLYF. The part of the CDR3 DNA that was read is TGTGCCAGCGGTGATGCACATGGGCAAAAC.

This clone ranks as medium-sized (0.01 to 0.1%). Genes here carry mouse names. Sequencing ends 4 residues short of the CDR3 end; the germline J gene provides the rest. V and J are TRBV13-3 and TRBJ2-7, with 11 nucleotides matching TRBD2. V lost 4 bases and J lost 0; bases outside the gene matches: 3. The CDR3 loop spans 15 amino acids. The germline V gene encodes CDR1 NNHDY and CDR2 SYVADS. The CDR3 sequence is CASSLDWGGSYEQYF. The sequenced part of the CDR3 DNA is TGTGCCAGCAGTCTCGACTGGGGGGGCTCCTAT.

Concerning this clone: Gene names are mouse gene names. The read ends 4 residues before the CDR3 terminus; that terminus is restored from the germline J gene. This chain uses TRBV19 with TRBJ1-1; 7 nucleotides align to TRBD1. The CDR3 is 14 residues long. In germline, CDR1 is FNHDT, CDR2 SITEND (reference sequence). The V and J ends lost 4 bases and 0 bases, in that order; junction bases with no gene match: 3. CDR3 in amino acids: CASSPGQSNTEVFF. The sequenced part of the CDR3 DNA is TGTGCCAGCAGTCCGGGACAGTCAAACACA.

For this clone: Mouse names are used for the genes. The read is 4 residues too short to cover the CDR3 end, so that end is filled in from the germline J gene. The chain joins TRBV13-2 to TRBJ2-2; maybe TRBD2 (5 bases). The CDR3 is made up of 16 amino acids. Trimming pared 0 bases from V and 0 bases from J, leaving 9 bases between. Per the germline V gene, CDR1 is NNHNN and CDR2 is SYGAGS (reference sequence). CDR3 sequence reads: CASGDVLGTNTGQLYF. CDR3 DNA (partial): TGTGCCAGCGGTGATGTTCTGGGAACAAACACCGGG.

In its sample, this clone was seen many times. Gene names are the mouse ones. The CDR3 sequence: CASSDAKGALDYTF. CDR3 DNA, as far as it was read: TGTGCCAGCAGTGATGCGAAGGGGGCGCTC. The chain uses TRBV13-1 and TRBJ1-2; 7 positions agree with TRBD1. The CDR3 end lies 4 residues beyond the end of the read and is filled in from the germline J gene. CDR1 and CDR2 from the germline V gene are NSHNY and SYGAGN. The length of the CDR3 is 14 residues.

Turning to this clone: Mouse gene names apply. The part of the CDR3 DNA that was read is TGTGCCAGCAGTGAGACAGGGGGCCACACA. Amino acids: CASSETGGHT. The full CDR3 protein reads CASSETGGHTEVFF. The chain employs TRBV13-3 and TRBJ1-1, with 10 bases that match TRBD1. The sequence runs out 4 residues before the end of the CDR3; the remainder is reconstructed from the germline J gene. After removal of 2 bases from V and 3 bases from J, the junction contained 1 base not matched to a gene. The CDR3 has 14 residues. Germline CDR1 reads NNHDY; CDR2 reads SYVADS.

This clone was found many times. Germline and genes: mouse. The CDR3 goes on 4 residues after the read ends, and that part is filled in from the germline J gene. The chain combines TRBV13-2 with TRBJ2-5; no clear D. The CDR3 extends over 11 amino acids. The germline CDR1 and CDR2 sequences are NNHNN and SYGAGS (reference sequence). The CDR3 sequence is CASGDRDTQYF. The CDR3 bases that were read are TGTGCCAGCGGTGACAGGGAC.

This clone was seen repeatedly, ten times or more. Gene names are the mouse ones. The read ends 4 residues before the CDR3 terminus; that terminus is restored from the germline J gene. V gene TRBV19 combines with J gene TRBJ2-3; the match to TRBD1 covers 9 bases. CDR1 FNHDT and CDR2 SITEND come from the germline V gene (reference sequence). V was clipped by 6 bases and J by 3 bases; unmatched bases: 8. The CDR3 loop spans 15 amino acids. The sequenced part of the CDR3 DNA is TGTGCCAGCAATCCGGGACAGGGTGGCGCAGAA. It codes for CASNPGQGGAE. In full, the CDR3 reads CASNPGQGGAETLYF.

By its share, this clone is medium-sized. Genes here carry mouse names. The missing CDR3 end, 4 residues past where the read stops, is filled in from the germline J gene. V is TRBV5 and J is TRBJ2-7; 9 nucleotides agree with TRBD1. In germline, CDR1 is LGHNA, CDR2 YNLKQL (reference sequence). The CDR3 spans 14 residues. The CDR3 reads CASSLRDRVDEQYF. The sequenced CDR3 bases are TGTGCCAGCAGCCTCCGGGACAGGGTGGAT.

Judged by abundance, this clone is medium-sized. The gene symbols are mouse symbols. CDR3 protein: CASSMGRGAEQFF. The sequenced part of the CDR3 DNA is TGTGCCAGCAGTATGGGGAGGGGGGCT. The chain couples TRBV19 to TRBJ2-1; tentatively, D is TRBD1 (6 bases). The CDR3 is cut off 4 residues early in the read; its end comes from the germline J gene. Germline CDR1 and CDR2: FNHDT and SITEND (reference sequence). The CDR3 runs to 13 residues.

Many counts were recorded for this clone. These gene names are mouse names. The read is 4 residues too short to cover the CDR3 end, so that end is filled in from the germline J gene. V usage is TRBV19 and J usage is TRBJ1-1, with 9 bases lining up with TRBD1. CDR1 is FNHDT, CDR2 SITEND, per germline (reference sequence). V was pared by 2 bases and J by 3 bases, with 2 bases of the junction left unmatched. The length of the CDR3 is 14 residues. The covered CDR3 bases are TGTGCCAGCAGTATTCGGGACAGGGACACA. Translating it yields CASSIRDRDT. The full CDR3 reads CASSIRDRDTEVFF.

This clone is judged hyperexpanded. Genes here carry mouse names. The read is 4 residues too short to cover the CDR3 end, so that end is filled in from the germline J gene. The chain has TRBV1 and TRBJ2-2; the match to TRBD1 covers 8 bases. Germline CDR1 NSQYPW, CDR2 LRSPGD (reference sequence). The length of the CDR3 is 15 residues. V gave up 2 bases and J gave up 1 base; unmatched junction bases: 0. CDR3 sequence reads: CTCSATGGNTGQLYF. The part of the CDR3 DNA that was read is TGCACCTGCAGTGCAACAGGGGGAAACACCGGG.

Turning to this clone: Gene and germline names: mouse. The CDR3 is cut off 4 residues early in the read; its end comes from the germline J gene. The chain carries TRBV31 and TRBJ2-3; 13 nucleotides match TRBD2. The CDR3 is 16 residues long. Germline CDR1 reads GKSSPN; CDR2 reads SITVG. The CDR3 DNA, read in part, is TGTGCCTGGAGTCTGGACTGGGGGGGCGTAGGAGAA. It encodes CAWSLDWGGVGE. The entire CDR3 reads CAWSLDWGGVGETLYF.

This clone has at least ten counts. Gene names are the mouse ones. The read terminates 4 residues before the CDR3 end, so the remaining end is supplied by the germline J gene. The gene calls are TRBV13-1 and TRBJ2-3, with 10 bases fitting TRBD1. V shed 0 bases, J shed 1 base, and the junction held 5 bases outside the gene matches. The germline CDR1 and CDR2 sequences are NSHNY and SYGAGN. The CDR3 is 17 amino acids. This CDR3 reads CASSDGDRGGGAETLYF. The CDR3 bases that were read are TGTGCCAGCAGTGATGGGGACAGGGGAGGAGGTGCAGAA.

Ten or more counts support this clone. Gene names refer to mouse genes. The DNA read from the CDR3 is TGTGCCAGCGGTGATGACAGAAGTGCAGAA. This translates into CASGDDRSAE. The whole CDR3 sequence reads CASGDDRSAETLYF. The chain links TRBV13-2 to TRBJ2-3; D is ambiguous. The read ends 4 residues early relative to the CDR3; the germline J gene fills the gap. CDR1 is NNHNN, CDR2 SYGAGS, per germline (reference sequence). CDR3 size: 14 residues. The V gene lost 0 bases and the J gene lost 0 bases, with 5 bases spanning the gap.

This clone is classed as large (0.1 to 1%). Mouse gene names apply. Coverage ceases 4 residues before the CDR3 finishes, and the germline J gene fills in the end. The sample contains more than one DNA sequence encoding this CDR3. The chain combines TRBV19 with TRBJ1-2; TRBD1 aligns across 9 bases. Trimming removed 4 bases from V and 0 bases from J; junction bases left unmatched: 1. This CDR3 contains 14 residues. CDR1 is FNHDT, CDR2 SITEND, per germline (reference sequence). Here the CDR3 reads CASSRDRANSDYTF. The DNA read from the CDR3 is TGTGCCAGCAGTCGGGACAGGGCAAACTCC.

On this clone itself: Gene names and germline refer to mouse. The read terminates 4 residues before the CDR3 end, so the remaining end is supplied by the germline J gene. The chain recombines TRBV29 with TRBJ2-2, with 10 nucleotides matching TRBD2. The trim removed 5 bases at V and 5 bases at J, leaving 8 bases unmatched. In germline, CDR1 is MSHET, CDR2 SYDVDS. CDR3 length: 16 residues. The DNA read from the CDR3 is TGTGCTAGCAGTCCCCCGCCTGGGGGGGCGACCGGG. Its protein is CASSPPPGGATG. The full CDR3 protein reads CASSPPPGGATGQLYF.